One TCR beta chain is described in this entry. Its cognate antigen has yet to be identified. Base qualities are not recorded, but no much larger clone differs from it by a single base. The entry originates in a study of T cell responses to AZD1222 COVID-19 vaccine (dated by TCRdb to about 2021). Context from the whole study: AZD1222 recipients whose second dose came at about 4 weeks and those whose second dose came at about 12 weeks were combined into one group, since spike-specific TCR depth and breadth did not differ between the two schedules. A total of approximately 240 trial participants underwent TCR sequencing, of whom 200 to 220 received two doses of AZD1222 and about 25 received two doses of the MenACWY control vaccine. Enrollment into the trials was organized by age into subgroups of 18-55, 56-69 and 70-plus years, and those subgroups contained around 150, 28 and 57 TCR-sequenced participants, respectively.

The CDR3 regions of human TCRbeta chains were analyzed by immunosequencing. The authors processed their data as follows. Repertoire TCRs were matched against a reference library of SARS-CoV-2-specific TCRs generated with the MIRA antigen-specificity platform. Breadth meant the fraction of unique TCRs that were SARS-CoV-2-associated, whereas depth meant the fraction of total T cells that were SARS-CoV-2-associated. Using the MIRA data, every spike-specific TCR was mapped to the spike region that the TCR reacted to and assigned to either a CD4 or a CD8 class. Log10-transformed breadth and depth values were compared by one-way ANOVA with Sidak's multiple comparisons tests. Not all clones reach the TCRdb copy of this immuneACCESS table, which keeps in-frame sequences only. Checked studies attribute under half of the gap to unresolved V genes and leave the rest unexplained. D and trimming were read from the DNA, whereas the V and J calls and clone size are those reported in that table. For this sample there are around 50,000 clones; about 86% appear just once. The top ten hold approximately 10% of the sample.

Explained via the paper, the time point label denotes: baseline before first vaccination. Vaccinee samples were obtained from the UK trials COV001 and COV002, which included a single-blind randomized controlled phase 2/3 trial of AZD1222 (ChAdOx1 nCoV-19) in healthy adults. Trial participant PBMC samples were collected at day 0 and day 28 after the second dose for TCRbeta chain sequencing. Taken from cysteine to phenylalanine, the CDR3 has 17 residues. Solely the CDR3 DNA is kept, with 51 bases framed from the first base. Cut back by 3 bases and 7 bases, the V and J ends lie 18 bases apart. CDR1 is given as KGHDR and CDR2 as SFDVKD, both from the germline V gene. The investigation overall reported the following: Most participants were white British and females outnumbered males, and the authors suggested that clonal diversity may have been underestimated. The whole spike protein was spanned by vaccine-associated CD4 TCRs, and dominant responses were seen in regions 160-218 and 743-854. In the small 56-69-year group, the increase in depth fell short of significance, most likely because of low power. A significant rise in spike-specific TCR breadth and depth was observed after two AZD1222 doses relative to day 0 and relative to MenACWY recipients. Because no day 14 peak-response samples were available, the repertoires could be characterized only after the peak T cell response. Conclusions about previously exposed vaccinees are limited because only five to seven AZD1222 recipients were SARS-CoV-2 seropositive at baseline. Reportedly, almost half of the unique spike-specific TCRs recognized epitopes lying outside the regions that are mutated in the B.1.351 and B.1.1.7 variants.

This TCR was sampled from an adult in good health. This specimen was peripheral blood, taken on day 0 of AZD1222 vaccination. The receptor chain draws on TRBV24-1 and TRBJ1-6, with no confidently assigned D gene. The CDR3 region has the sequence CATSDETGPQRNSPLHF. The nucleotide sequence is TGTGCCACCAGTGATGAGACCGGGCCCCAGAGGAATTCACCCCTCCACTTT.